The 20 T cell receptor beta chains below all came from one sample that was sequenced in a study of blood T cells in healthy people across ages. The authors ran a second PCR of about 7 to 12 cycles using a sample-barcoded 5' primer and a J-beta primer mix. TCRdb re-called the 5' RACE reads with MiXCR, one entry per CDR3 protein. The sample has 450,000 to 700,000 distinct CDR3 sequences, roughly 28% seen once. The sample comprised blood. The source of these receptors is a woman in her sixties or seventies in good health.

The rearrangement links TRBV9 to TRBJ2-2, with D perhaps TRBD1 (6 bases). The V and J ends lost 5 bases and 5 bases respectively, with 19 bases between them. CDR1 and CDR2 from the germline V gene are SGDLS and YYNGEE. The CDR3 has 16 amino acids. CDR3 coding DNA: TGTGCCAGCAGGCCCCCAGGGCTGGGGACAACCGGGGAGCTGTTTTTT. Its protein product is CASRPPGLGTTGELFF.

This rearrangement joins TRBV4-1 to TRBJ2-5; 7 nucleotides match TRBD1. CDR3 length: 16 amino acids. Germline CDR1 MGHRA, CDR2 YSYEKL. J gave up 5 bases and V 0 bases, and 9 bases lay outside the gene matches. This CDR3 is CASSQDPRGGGETQYF. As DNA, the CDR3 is TGCGCCAGCAGCCAAGATCCCAGAGGGGGCGGCGAGACCCAGTACTTC.

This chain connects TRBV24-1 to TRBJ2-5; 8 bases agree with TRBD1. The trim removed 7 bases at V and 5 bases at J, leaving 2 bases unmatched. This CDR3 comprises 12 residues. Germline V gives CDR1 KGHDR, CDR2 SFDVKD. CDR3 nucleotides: TGTGCCACCAGAGGACAGGGCGAGACCCAGTACTTC. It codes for CATRGQGETQYF.

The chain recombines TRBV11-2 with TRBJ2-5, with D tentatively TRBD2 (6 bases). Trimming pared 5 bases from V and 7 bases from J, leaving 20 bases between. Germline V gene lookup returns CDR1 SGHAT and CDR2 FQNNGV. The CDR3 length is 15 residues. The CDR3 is CASSPGTGSRVTQYF. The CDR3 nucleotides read TGTGCCAGCAGCCCCGGGACTGGCTCTCGGGTGACCCAGTACTTC.

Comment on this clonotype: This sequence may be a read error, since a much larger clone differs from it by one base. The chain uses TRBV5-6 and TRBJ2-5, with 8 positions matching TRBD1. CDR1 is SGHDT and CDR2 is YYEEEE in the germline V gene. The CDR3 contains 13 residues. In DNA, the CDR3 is TGTGCCAACAGCGCACAGGGGGGAGAGACCCAGTACTTC. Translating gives CANSAQGGETQYF. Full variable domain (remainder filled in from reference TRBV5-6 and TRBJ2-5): DAGVTQSPTHLIKTRGQQVTLRCSPKSGHDTVSWYQQALGQGPQFIFQYYEEEERQRGNFPDRFSGHQFPNYSSELNVNALLLGDSALYLCANSAQGGETQYFGPGTRLLVL.

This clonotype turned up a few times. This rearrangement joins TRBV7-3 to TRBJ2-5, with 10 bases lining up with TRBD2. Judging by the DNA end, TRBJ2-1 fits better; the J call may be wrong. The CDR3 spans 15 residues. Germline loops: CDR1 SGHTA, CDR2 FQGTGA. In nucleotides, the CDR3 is TGTGCCAGCAGCTTAGAGCGGGGGGGCAGAAGTGAGCAGTTCTTC. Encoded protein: CASSLERGGRSEQFF.

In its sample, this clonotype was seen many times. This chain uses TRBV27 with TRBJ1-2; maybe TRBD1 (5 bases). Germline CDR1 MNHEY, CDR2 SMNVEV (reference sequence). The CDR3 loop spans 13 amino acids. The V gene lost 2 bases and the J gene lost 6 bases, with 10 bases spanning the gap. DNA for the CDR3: TGTGCCAGCAGTTTAAGTCCAGGGAATGGCTACACCTTC. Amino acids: CASSLSPGNGYTF.

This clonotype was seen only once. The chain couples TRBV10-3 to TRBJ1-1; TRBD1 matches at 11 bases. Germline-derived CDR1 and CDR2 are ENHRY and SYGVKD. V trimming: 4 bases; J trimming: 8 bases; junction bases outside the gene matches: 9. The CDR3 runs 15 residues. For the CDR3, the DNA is TGTGCCATCAGTGCGGGACAGGGGGTTTGGGGAGAAGCTTTCTTT. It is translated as CAISAGQGVWGEAFF.

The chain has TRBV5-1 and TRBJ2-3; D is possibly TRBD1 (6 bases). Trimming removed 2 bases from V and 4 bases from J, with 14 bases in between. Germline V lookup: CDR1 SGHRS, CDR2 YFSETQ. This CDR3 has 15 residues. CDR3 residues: CASSFGPAGADTQYF. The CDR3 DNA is TGCGCCAGCAGCTTCGGTCCAGCAGGGGCAGATACGCAGTATTTT.

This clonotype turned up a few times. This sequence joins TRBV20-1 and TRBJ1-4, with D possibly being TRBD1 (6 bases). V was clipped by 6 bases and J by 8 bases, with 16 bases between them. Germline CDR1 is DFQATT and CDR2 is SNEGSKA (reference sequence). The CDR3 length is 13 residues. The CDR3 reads CSARRGGGEKLFF. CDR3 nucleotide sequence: TGCAGTGCCAGAAGAGGGGGAGGGGAAAAACTGTTTTTT.

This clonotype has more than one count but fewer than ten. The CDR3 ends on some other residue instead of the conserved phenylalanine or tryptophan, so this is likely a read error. DNA for the CDR3: TGTGCCAGCAGCTTAGTCTGGGTCCCGAACATGGACATTCAGTACCTC. Residues: CASSLVWVPNMDIQYL. J is TRBJ2-4 and V is TRBV7-8; D is unclear. The germline CDR1 and CDR2 sequences are SGHVS and FQNEAQ. This CDR3 spans 16 amino acids. The V end was cut by 1 base, the J end by 8 bases, with 18 bases between.

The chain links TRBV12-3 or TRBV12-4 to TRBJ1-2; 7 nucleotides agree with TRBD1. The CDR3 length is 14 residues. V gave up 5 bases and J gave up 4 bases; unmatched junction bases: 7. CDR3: CASSQTGHSYGYTF. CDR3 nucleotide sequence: TGTGCCAGCAGTCAGACAGGGCACTCCTATGGCTACACCTTC.

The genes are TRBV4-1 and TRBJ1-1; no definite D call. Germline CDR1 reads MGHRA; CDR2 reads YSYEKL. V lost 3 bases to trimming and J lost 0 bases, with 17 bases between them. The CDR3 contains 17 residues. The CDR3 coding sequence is TGCGCCAGCAGCCAGAGAGTGACTGCCGACATGAACACTGAAGCTTTCTTT. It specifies CASSQRVTADMNTEAFF.

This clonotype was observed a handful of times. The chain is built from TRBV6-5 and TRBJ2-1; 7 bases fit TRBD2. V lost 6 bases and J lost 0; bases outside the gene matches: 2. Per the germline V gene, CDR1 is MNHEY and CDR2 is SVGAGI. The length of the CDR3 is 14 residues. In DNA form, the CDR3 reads TGTGCCAGCAGAAGGGACTACTCCTACAATGAGCAGTTCTTC. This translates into CASRRDYSYNEQFF.

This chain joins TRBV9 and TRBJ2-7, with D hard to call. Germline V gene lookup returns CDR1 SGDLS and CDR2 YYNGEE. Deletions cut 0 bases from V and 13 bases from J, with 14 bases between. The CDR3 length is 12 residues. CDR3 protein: CASSVDGSDPYF. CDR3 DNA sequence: TGTGCCAGCAGCGTAGATGGGTCGGACCCTTACTTC. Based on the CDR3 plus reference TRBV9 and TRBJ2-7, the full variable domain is DSGVTQTPKHLITATGQRVTLRCSPRSGDLSVYWYQQSLDQGLQFLIQYYNGEERAKGNILERFSAQQFPDLHSELNLSSLELGDSALYFCASSVDGSDPYFGPGTRLTVT.

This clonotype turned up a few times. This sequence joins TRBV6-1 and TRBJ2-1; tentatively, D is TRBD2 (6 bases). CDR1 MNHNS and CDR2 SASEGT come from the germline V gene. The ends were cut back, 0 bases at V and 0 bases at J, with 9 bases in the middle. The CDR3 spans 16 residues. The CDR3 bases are TGTGCCAGCAGTGAAGCGCTTAGCGGCTCCTACAATGAGCAGTTCTTC. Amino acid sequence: CASSEALSGSYNEQFF.

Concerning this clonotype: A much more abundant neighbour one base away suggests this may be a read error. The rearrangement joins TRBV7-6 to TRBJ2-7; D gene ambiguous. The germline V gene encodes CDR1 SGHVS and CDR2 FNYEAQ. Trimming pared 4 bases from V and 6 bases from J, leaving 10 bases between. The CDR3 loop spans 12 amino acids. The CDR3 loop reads CASSSDTCEQYF. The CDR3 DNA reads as TGTGCCAGCAGCTCCGACACCTGCGAGCAGTACTTC.

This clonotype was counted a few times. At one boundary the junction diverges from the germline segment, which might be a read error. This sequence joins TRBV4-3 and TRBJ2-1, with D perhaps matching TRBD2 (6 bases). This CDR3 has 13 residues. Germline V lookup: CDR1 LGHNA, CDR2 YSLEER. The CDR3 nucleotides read TGCGCCAGCAGCCAGTCTAGCGAAGAGACCCGGTACTTC. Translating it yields CASSQSSEETRYF.

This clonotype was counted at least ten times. CDR3 sequence (DNA): TGCAGTGCTAGACTCCAGGGGGCTCCCCAGTTCTTC. This translates into CSARLQGAPQFF. The V gene is TRBV20-1, the J gene TRBJ2-1; 8 nucleotides agree with TRBD1. Trimming took 2 bases from V and 13 from J; bases not matched to a gene: 7. This CDR3 region has 12 residues. Germline CDR1 is DFQATT and CDR2 is SNEGSKA (reference sequence).

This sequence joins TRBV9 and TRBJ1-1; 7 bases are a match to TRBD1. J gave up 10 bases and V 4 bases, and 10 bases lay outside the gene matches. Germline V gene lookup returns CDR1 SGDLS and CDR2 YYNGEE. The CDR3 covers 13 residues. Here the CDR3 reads CASSPGTEFSAFF. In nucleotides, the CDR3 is TGTGCCAGCAGCCCTGGGACAGAGTTTTCAGCTTTCTTT.